The entry below gives a single TCR beta chain sequence along with its context. This clone has a single count. This clone's antigen is unknown. Base-call qualities are not available, and no considerably larger clone is one nucleotide away. Frozen genomic DNA underwent high-throughput TCRbeta CDR3 sequencing by immunoSEQ, including PCR amplification, mapping, bias correction and internal controls. The original pipeline was this. Productive rearrangements were kept, and unique TCRbeta sequences were defined by CDR3 nucleotide sequence plus V and J gene. Donor-reactive sequences required at least 5-fold expansion in CFSE-low cells versus unstimulated pre-transplant cells and at least 0.01% frequency. To ensure at least 90% detection power, minimum frequency thresholds were set for each subject based on that subject's lowest-template unstimulated sample. Jensen-Shannon divergence between the top 1000 TCRbeta sequences after and before transplant was used to measure repertoire turnover. Changes in detection of donor-reactive sequences were tested with two-sided Fisher's exact tests. Entries here come from immuneACCESS through TCRdb and include only in-frame sequences with V and J called. Some clones fail to appear in such tables; in the studies checked, an unresolved V gene covers under half of the shortfall, and the cause of the remainder is unknown. V, J and clone size are taken as reported in that table, and D and trimming were inferred from the DNA itself. This sample is represented by under 85,000 clones; about four fifths of them were singletons. In total, the top ten clones hold around 0.72% of the sample.

This entry comes from a study of T cell clones after liver transplantation (dated 2019 in TCRdb). Study-level background: Samples were obtained from ITN030ST, a randomized trial in which withdrawal of immunosuppression was attempted within 2 years of liver transplantation. Three of the eight recipients were HCV-positive; the others were transplanted for non-autoimmune, non-viral indications. Blood samples were collected pre-transplant, then pre-randomization ahead of withdrawal, and finally post-randomization once withdrawal had either been completed or failed. Third party-reactive TCRbeta sequences were also identified from pre-transplant MLRs to serve as an antigen-independent comparator for donor-reactive sequences. Of the 8 liver transplant recipients making up the studied cohort, 3 were classified as tolerant and 5 as non-tolerant. Tolerance was defined as complete immunosuppression withdrawal for at least one year with no rise in liver enzymes beyond twice the upper limit of normal. The subjects received no induction therapy and were kept on standard immunosuppression until randomization at 12-24 months post-transplant. Donor-reactive T cell clones were identified by TCRbeta sequencing after a pre-transplant mixed lymphocyte reaction and then tracked in post-transplant blood. The paper's findings and limits, for the study overall: A greater decline was seen for donor-reactive sequences than for third party-reactive sequences, suggesting partial antigen-specific deletion unrelated to withdrawal success. Since no allograft tissue specimens were available, donor-reactive T cells may have migrated into the graft instead of being deleted. After accounting for repertoire turnover, donor-reactive detection was significantly reduced in 7 of 8 subjects for CD4 and 8 of 8 for CD8. In a couple of subjects, low numbers of available donor cells limited the measurable donor-reactive repertoire. In 5 of 8 subjects, regardless of tolerance or HCV status, circulating donor-reactive CD4 TCRbeta sequences dropped significantly post-transplant. Conclusions were preliminary, limited by small, heterogeneous patient numbers and non-standardized post-transplant time points.

Unstimulated PBMCs, after thawing, were stained for CD3, CD4 and CD8 and then FACS-sorted into CD3+CD4+ and CD3+CD8+ populations. Each of the 8 studied subjects was randomized to immunosuppression withdrawal. Genomic DNA was isolated with the Qiagen DNeasy Blood and Tissue Kit. Reading from cysteine to phenylalanine, the CDR3 counts 14 amino acids. Kept here is only the CDR3 DNA, which spans 42 bases and is read in frame from base 1. According to the germline V gene (reference sequence), CDR1 reads LNHDA and CDR2 reads SQIVND. The junction shows trimming of 9 bases on V and 1 base on J, plus 15 bases between the germline ends.

The material was CD4+ T cells from blood, obtained 12 months after liver transplant. Recombination joined TRBV19 with TRBJ1-1; the D gene cannot be resolved reliably. This TCR was sampled from a human patient who received a liver transplant. In transplant recipients, some T cells may be of donor rather than host origin. Here the CDR3 is given as CASSPQAQNTEAFF. The nucleotide sequence reads TGTGCCAGCAGTCCCCAGGCTCAGAACACTGAAGCTTTCTTT.